The clone carrying this T cell receptor beta chain was found many times. TCRdb re-called the PCR reads through MiXCR, storing one row per CDR3 protein. The table shows around 40,000 distinct CDR3 sequences, with 15% to 20% occurring only once. The data were obtained in a study of molecular identifiers for immune sequencing clone quantification. The CDR3 totals 13 residues. The germline gives CDR1 SGHAT, CDR2 FQNNGV. Between the trimmed V and J ends, which lost 8 bases and 3 bases, there was a span of 12 bases. Naive CD8 libraries were made from about 20,000 to 1,000,000 sorted cells, and they used 10%, 30% or 50% RNA. When naive CD8 T cells were sorted, they were gated as CD8+CD4-CCR7+CD45RA+.

The TCR sequence derives from a human donor in good health. Some libraries in this study had Jurkat cell RNA spiked in. V and J are TRBV11-2 and TRBJ2-3, with D perhaps TRBD2 (5 bases). The sample consisted of naive CD8+ T cells from blood, with Jurkat cell RNA spiked in. Subset reported: FACS-sorted CD8+CD4-CCR7+CD45RA+ naive T cells. CDR3 sequence reads: CASSPSTTDTQYF. The CDR3 nucleotides are TGTGCCAGCTCTCCTAGCACGACAGATACGCAGTATTTT.